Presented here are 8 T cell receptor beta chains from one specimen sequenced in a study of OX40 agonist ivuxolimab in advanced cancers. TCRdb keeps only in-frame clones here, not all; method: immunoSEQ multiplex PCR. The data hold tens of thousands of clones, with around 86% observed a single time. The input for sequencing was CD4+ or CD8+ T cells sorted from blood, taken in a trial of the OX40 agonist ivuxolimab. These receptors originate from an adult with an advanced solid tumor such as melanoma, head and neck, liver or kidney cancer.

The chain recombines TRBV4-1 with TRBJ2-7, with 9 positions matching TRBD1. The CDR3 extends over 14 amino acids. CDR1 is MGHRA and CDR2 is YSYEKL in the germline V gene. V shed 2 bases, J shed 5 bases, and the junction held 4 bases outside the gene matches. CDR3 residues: CASSQRQGVHEQYF. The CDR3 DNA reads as TGCGCCAGCAGCCAACGACAGGGGGTCCACGAGCAGTACTTC.

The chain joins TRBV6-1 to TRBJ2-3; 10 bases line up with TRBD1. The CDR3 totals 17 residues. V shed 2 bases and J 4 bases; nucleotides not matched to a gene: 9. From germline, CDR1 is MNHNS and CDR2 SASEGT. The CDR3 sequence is CASSELLFDRGPDTQYF. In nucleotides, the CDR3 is TGTGCCAGCAGTGAATTGCTCTTCGACAGGGGGCCAGATACGCAGTATTTT.

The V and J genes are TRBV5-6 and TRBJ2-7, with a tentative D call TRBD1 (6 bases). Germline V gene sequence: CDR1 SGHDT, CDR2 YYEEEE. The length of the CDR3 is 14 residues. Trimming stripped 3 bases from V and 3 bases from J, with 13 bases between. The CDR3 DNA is TGTGCCAGCAGCTGGGACACCCTCCGCTACGAGCAGTACTTC. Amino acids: CASSWDTLRYEQYF.

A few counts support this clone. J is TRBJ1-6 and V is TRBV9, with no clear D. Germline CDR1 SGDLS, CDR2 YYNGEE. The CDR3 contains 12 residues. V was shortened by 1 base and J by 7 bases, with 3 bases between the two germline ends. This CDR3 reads CASSVLNSPLHF. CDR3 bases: TGTGCCAGCAGCGTATTGAATTCACCCCTCCACTTT.

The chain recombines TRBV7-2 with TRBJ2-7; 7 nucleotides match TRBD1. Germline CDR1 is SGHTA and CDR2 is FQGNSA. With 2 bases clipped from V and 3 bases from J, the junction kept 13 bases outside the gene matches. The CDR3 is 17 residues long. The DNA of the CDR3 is TGTGCCAGCAGCTTATACACGGGACAGCTAATGTTCTACGAGCAGTACTTC. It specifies CASSLYTGQLMFYEQYF.

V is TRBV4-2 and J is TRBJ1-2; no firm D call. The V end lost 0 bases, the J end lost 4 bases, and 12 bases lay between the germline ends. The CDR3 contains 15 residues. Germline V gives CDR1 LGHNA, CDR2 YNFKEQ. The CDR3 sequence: CASSQESRAPYGYTF. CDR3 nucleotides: TGTGCCAGCAGCCAAGAGTCGCGGGCCCCCTATGGCTACACCTTC.

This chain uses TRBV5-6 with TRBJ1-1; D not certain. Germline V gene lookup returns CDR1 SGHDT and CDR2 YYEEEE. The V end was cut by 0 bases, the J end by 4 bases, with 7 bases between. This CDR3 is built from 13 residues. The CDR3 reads CASSLGDPTEAFF. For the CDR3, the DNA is TGTGCCAGCAGCTTGGGAGATCCCACTGAAGCTTTCTTT.

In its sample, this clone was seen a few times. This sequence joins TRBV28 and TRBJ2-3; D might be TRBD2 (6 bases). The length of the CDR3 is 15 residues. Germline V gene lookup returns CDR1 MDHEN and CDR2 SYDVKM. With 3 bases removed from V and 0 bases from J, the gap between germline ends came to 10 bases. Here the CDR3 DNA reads TGTGCCAGCAGTTTCGACGGGACTAGCACAGATACGCAGTATTTT. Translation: CASSFDGTSTDTQYF.